Following are 26 T cell receptor beta chains from one sample sequenced in a study of T cells in Graves' hyperthyroidism and ophthalmopathy. TCR beta CDR3 region amplification was performed from RNA transcripts. The HTBI primer set drove a first-round RT-PCR of the TCR CDR3. Via MiXCR, TCRdb re-called the multiplex PCR reads, giving one row per CDR3 protein. The table lists hundreds of thousands of distinct CDR3 sequences, about 45% of them singletons, with roughly 8.2% in the top ten. Sequencing used peripheral blood or thyroid tissue (not recorded which). These TCRs come from a woman younger than 35 with Graves' hyperthyroidism.

The rearrangement uses TRBV20-1 and TRBJ2-7; possible D gene TRBD2, 6 bases. Per germline, CDR1 DFQATT and CDR2 SNEGSKA (reference sequence). The V and J ends lost 8 bases and 2 bases respectively, with 25 bases between them. This CDR3 is 16 amino acids long. The CDR3 reads CSPNGEVREKAYEQYF. In DNA form, the CDR3 reads TGCAGTCCTAATGGAGAGGTCCGGGAGAAGGCCTACGAGCAGTACTTC.

This clonotype appeared a few times. This rearrangement joins TRBV19 to TRBJ1-2; 9 bases align to TRBD1. Germline V gene lookup returns CDR1 LNHDA and CDR2 SQIVND (reference sequence). This CDR3 spans 14 amino acids. The V and J ends lost 7 bases and 2 bases, in that order; junction bases with no gene match: 5. For the CDR3, the DNA is TGTGCCAGTACTCCCGGGACAGGGAACTATGGCTACACCTTC. Protein: CASTPGTGNYGYTF.

A word on this clonotype: A much more abundant neighbour one base away suggests this may be a read error. V is TRBV20-1 and J is TRBJ2-5; D uncertain. CDR3 length: 12 residues. In germline, CDR1 is DFQATT, CDR2 SNEGSKA (reference sequence). Trimming removed 1 base from V and 4 bases from J, with 7 bases in between. The CDR3 coding sequence is TGCAGTGCTAGAGCGGATGCAGAGACCCAGTACTTC. Protein product: CSARADAETQYF.

This clonotype is a singleton in its sample. The rearrangement links TRBV9 to TRBJ2-5, with D perhaps TRBD2 (6 bases). Trimming stripped 4 bases from V and 3 bases from J, with 10 bases between. Germline V lookup: CDR1 SGDLS, CDR2 YYNGEE. CDR3 size: 13 residues. CDR3 loop: CASSWDSKETQYF. The CDR3 bases are TGTGCCAGCAGCTGGGACTCTAAAGAGACCCAGTACTTC.

This chain joins TRBV6-1 and TRBJ1-5; a possible D gene is TRBD1 (6 bases). V lost 5 bases, J lost 6 bases, and 14 bases lay in between. Looked up from germline, CDR1 is MNHNS and CDR2 is SASEGT. This CDR3 is 14 amino acids long. CDR3 sequence reads: CASSPTTGFQPQHF. The CDR3 coding sequence is TGTGCCAGCAGTCCTACTACAGGGTTTCAGCCCCAGCATTTT.

This clonotype appeared many times. This rearrangement joins TRBV24-1 to TRBJ2-5; perhaps D is TRBD1 or TRBD2 (5 bases each). The germline V and J ends were trimmed by 6 bases and 5 bases, with 15 bases remaining between them. The CDR3 totals 14 residues. Per germline, CDR1 KGHDR and CDR2 SFDVKD. The CDR3 is CATSTSRGGETQYF. The DNA for the CDR3 is TGTGCCACCAGTACGTCAAGGGGCGGGGAGACCCAGTACTTC.

This clonotype was counted ten times or more. This rearrangement joins TRBV2 to TRBJ1-4; unclear D gene. The germline CDR1 and CDR2 sequences are SNHLY and FYNNEI. The CDR3 sequence is 14 residues long. V shed 1 base and J shed 3 bases, with 6 bases lying between them. This chain's CDR3 is CASSEDSPNEKLFF. The CDR3 DNA is TGTGCCAGCAGTGAAGACAGCCCTAATGAAAAACTGTTTTTT.

This clonotype was seen ten or more times. The chain has TRBV29-1 and TRBJ1-2; D not resolved. Trimming cost V 4 bases and J 2 bases, with 11 bases left between them. Per the germline V gene, CDR1 is SQVTM and CDR2 is ANQGSEA. The CDR3 contains 13 residues. CDR3 region: CSVVVGPNYGYTF. CDR3 sequence (DNA): TGCAGCGTTGTCGTCGGACCAAACTATGGCTACACCTTC.

This clonotype was seen at least ten times. The genes are TRBV10-3 and TRBJ1-2; 8 bases are a match to TRBD1. The CDR3 has 12 amino acids. Germline assignment: CDR1 ENHRY and CDR2 SYGVKD. The V gene end was trimmed by 4 bases and the J gene end by 8 bases; junction bases not matched to a gene: 3. CDR3 sequence reads: CAISGTGQGYTF. CDR3 in DNA: TGTGCCATCAGTGGGACAGGGCAAGGCTACACCTTC.

With respect to this clonotype: At one end the junction does not follow the germline gene, possibly because of a read error. The genes are TRBV10-3 and TRBJ2-2; the match to TRBD2 covers 12 bases. The germline V gene has CDR1 ENHRY and CDR2 SYGVKD. This CDR3 has 15 residues. CDR3 bases: TGTGCCAGCAGTTCGGGGACTAGCGGGACCGGGGAGCTGTTTTTT. This translates into CASSSGTSGTGELFF.

For the CDR3, the DNA is TGTGCCAGTCTCGGCCGAGTGTTTTACACTGAAGCTTTCTTT. Translated, it gives CASLGRVFYTEAFF. The V call is TRBV19, the J call TRBJ1-1, with D unclear. V lost 8 bases and J lost 3, with 16 bases in between. There are 14 residues in the CDR3. Germline V gene lookup returns CDR1 LNHDA and CDR2 SQIVND (reference sequence).

This clonotype has more than one count but fewer than ten. V usage is TRBV19 and J usage is TRBJ2-5; D call uncertain. Germline lookup yields CDR1 LNHDA and CDR2 SQIVND (reference sequence). The CDR3 is 15 amino acids. V lost 2 bases and J 1 base, leaving 11 bases between the germline ends. The chain's CDR3 is CASSIKQQSQETQYF. The CDR3 nucleotides read TGTGCCAGTAGTATAAAACAGCAGAGCCAAGAGACCCAGTACTTC.

The chain carries TRBV7-6 and TRBJ2-7; D possibly matches TRBD1 or TRBD2 (6 bases each). Germline V CDR1 and CDR2: SGHVS, FNYEAQ. V was shortened by 8 bases and J by 7 bases, with 12 bases between the two germline ends. The CDR3 totals 11 residues. The CDR3 is CASRTGREQYF. Here the CDR3 DNA reads TGTGCCAGCCGAACAGGGAGGGAGCAGTACTTC.

The rearrangement links TRBV19 to TRBJ1-5; D remains ambiguous. The CDR3 is 15 residues long. Per germline, CDR1 LNHDA and CDR2 SQIVND (reference sequence). V lost 3 bases and J 0 bases, leaving 9 bases between the germline ends. CDR3 amino acids: CASSMWSYSNQPQHF. DNA for the CDR3: TGTGCCAGTAGTATGTGGAGCTATAGCAATCAGCCCCAGCATTTT.

With respect to this clonotype: Being one base from a much bigger clone, this may be a read error. The V gene is TRBV7-9, the J gene TRBJ1-6; the D is unclear. V lost 4 bases, J lost 10 bases, and 23 bases lay in between. CDR1 and CDR2 from the germline V gene are SEHNR and FQNEAQ (reference sequence). The CDR3 covers 17 residues. CDR3 protein: CASSSEDGGGHRSPLHF. For the CDR3, the DNA is TGTGCCAGCAGCTCTGAGGATGGCGGCGGCCATCGCTCACCCCTCCACTTT.

This chain joins TRBV20-1 and TRBJ2-5; perhaps D is TRBD1 or TRBD2 (5 bases each). Germline CDR1 is DFQATT and CDR2 is SNEGSKA (reference sequence). The CDR3 loop spans 13 amino acids. Trimming removed 6 bases at V and 1 base at J, with 12 bases between. The chain's CDR3 is CSARDLRQETQYF. CDR3 in DNA: TGCAGTGCCCGGGACCTTCGCCAAGAGACCCAGTACTTC.

This clonotype was detected ten times or more. This chain uses TRBV5-5 with TRBJ1-1; tentatively, D is TRBD1 (5 bases). The CDR3 loop spans 13 amino acids. Trimming stripped 1 base from V and 6 bases from J, with 10 bases between. Germline V gives CDR1 SGHKS, CDR2 YYEKEE (reference sequence). The CDR3 bases are TGTGCCAGCAGCTTGCAGGGATTTGCTGAAGCTTTCTTT. Translation gives CASSLQGFAEAFF.

In this sample, this clonotype turned up many times. For the CDR3, the DNA is TGCAGCGTTGTTCTGGACACCCTCAATCAGCCCCAGCATTTT. This gives the protein CSVVLDTLNQPQHF. The V gene is TRBV29-1, the J gene TRBJ1-5, with a tentative D call TRBD1 (5 bases). The V and J ends lost 4 bases and 3 bases respectively, with 13 bases between them. The V gene's germline CDR1 is SQVTM and CDR2 ANQGSEA. The CDR3 totals 14 residues.

The genes are TRBV25-1 and TRBJ1-1; D gene ambiguous. The CDR3 length is 15 residues. Trimming left V 6 bases short and J 4 bases short, with 18 bases between. Germline assignment: CDR1 MGHDK and CDR2 SYGVNS. CDR3 sequence (DNA): TGTGCCAGCAGCTTGGCCCAGGTAGTGGGCACTGAAGCTTTCTTT. Translating gives CASSLAQVVGTEAFF. The complete variable domain, with remaining parts taken from reference TRBV25-1 and TRBJ1-1, reads EADIYQTPRYLVIGTGKKITLECSQTMGHDKMYWYQQDPGMELHLIHYSYGVNSTEKGDLSSESTVSRIRTEHFPLTLESARPSHTSQYLCASSLAQVVGTEAFFGQGTRLTVV.

The chain employs TRBV5-1 and TRBJ1-1; weak D call: TRBD1 (5 bases). The CDR3 spans 14 residues. The germline V and J ends were trimmed by 3 bases and 0 bases, with 9 bases remaining between them. CDR1 and CDR2 (germline): SGHRS, YFSETQ. The CDR3 here is CASSSQQVNTEAFF. CDR3 bases: TGCGCCAGCAGCTCGCAACAGGTGAACACTGAAGCTTTCTTT.

This clonotype has a single count. This sequence joins TRBV11-1 and TRBJ1-5; 9 nucleotides line up with TRBD1. The germline V gene has CDR1 SGHAT and CDR2 FQDESV (reference sequence). CDR3 length equals 12 residues. CDR3 nucleotide sequence: TGTGACTACAGGGGGCGATATCAGCCCCAGCATTTT. Translation: CDYRGRYQPQHF.

The J gene is TRBJ1-4, the V gene TRBV2; D may be TRBD1 (6 bases). Per germline, CDR1 SNHLY and CDR2 FYNNEI. V lost 3 bases and J lost 6, with 14 bases in between. The CDR3 runs to 15 residues. The CDR3 here is CASSERDTGDEKLFF. CDR3 bases: TGTGCCAGCAGTGAGCGGGACACCGGGGATGAAAAACTGTTTTTT.

The chain is built from TRBV20-1 and TRBJ1-4; 7 nucleotides line up with TRBD1. The CDR3 extends over 18 amino acids. Unmatched junction bases numbered 18, after V lost 5 bases and J lost 3 bases. Per germline, CDR1 DFQATT and CDR2 SNEGSKA (reference sequence). CDR3: CSAADRAGPRGPNEKLFF. The CDR3 DNA reads as TGCAGTGCTGCAGACAGGGCGGGGCCGCGGGGCCCTAATGAAAAACTGTTTTTT.

This chain joins TRBV2 and TRBJ2-7; a possible D gene is TRBD1 (6 bases). Germline CDR1 is SNHLY and CDR2 is FYNNEI. Trimming pared 7 bases from V and 3 bases from J, leaving 10 bases between. The CDR3 covers 12 residues. CDR3 bases: TGTGCCAGCACTGGCAGGGGCTACGAGCAGTACTTC. It yields the protein CASTGRGYEQYF.

This clonotype was picked up a small number of times. In DNA form, the CDR3 reads TGTGCCAGCAGCATCCGGACCTCTGGAAACACCATATATTTT. This codes for CASSIRTSGNTIYF. The J gene is TRBJ1-3, the V gene TRBV13, with D hard to call. Germline V gives CDR1 PRHDT, CDR2 FYEKMQ (reference sequence). This CDR3 has 14 residues. Trimming pared 5 bases from V and 0 bases from J, leaving 8 bases between.

This clonotype was picked up many times. The chain has TRBV10-3 and TRBJ1-3; 7 nucleotides align to TRBD1. The CDR3 has 17 residues. CDR1 ENHRY and CDR2 SYGVKD come from the germline V gene. V trimming: 2 bases; J trimming: 0 bases; junction bases outside the gene matches: 7. CDR3 DNA: TGTGCCATCAGTGAGCCGCTCCGGGACAGCTCTGGAAACACCATATATTTT. Residues: CAISEPLRDSSGNTIYF.